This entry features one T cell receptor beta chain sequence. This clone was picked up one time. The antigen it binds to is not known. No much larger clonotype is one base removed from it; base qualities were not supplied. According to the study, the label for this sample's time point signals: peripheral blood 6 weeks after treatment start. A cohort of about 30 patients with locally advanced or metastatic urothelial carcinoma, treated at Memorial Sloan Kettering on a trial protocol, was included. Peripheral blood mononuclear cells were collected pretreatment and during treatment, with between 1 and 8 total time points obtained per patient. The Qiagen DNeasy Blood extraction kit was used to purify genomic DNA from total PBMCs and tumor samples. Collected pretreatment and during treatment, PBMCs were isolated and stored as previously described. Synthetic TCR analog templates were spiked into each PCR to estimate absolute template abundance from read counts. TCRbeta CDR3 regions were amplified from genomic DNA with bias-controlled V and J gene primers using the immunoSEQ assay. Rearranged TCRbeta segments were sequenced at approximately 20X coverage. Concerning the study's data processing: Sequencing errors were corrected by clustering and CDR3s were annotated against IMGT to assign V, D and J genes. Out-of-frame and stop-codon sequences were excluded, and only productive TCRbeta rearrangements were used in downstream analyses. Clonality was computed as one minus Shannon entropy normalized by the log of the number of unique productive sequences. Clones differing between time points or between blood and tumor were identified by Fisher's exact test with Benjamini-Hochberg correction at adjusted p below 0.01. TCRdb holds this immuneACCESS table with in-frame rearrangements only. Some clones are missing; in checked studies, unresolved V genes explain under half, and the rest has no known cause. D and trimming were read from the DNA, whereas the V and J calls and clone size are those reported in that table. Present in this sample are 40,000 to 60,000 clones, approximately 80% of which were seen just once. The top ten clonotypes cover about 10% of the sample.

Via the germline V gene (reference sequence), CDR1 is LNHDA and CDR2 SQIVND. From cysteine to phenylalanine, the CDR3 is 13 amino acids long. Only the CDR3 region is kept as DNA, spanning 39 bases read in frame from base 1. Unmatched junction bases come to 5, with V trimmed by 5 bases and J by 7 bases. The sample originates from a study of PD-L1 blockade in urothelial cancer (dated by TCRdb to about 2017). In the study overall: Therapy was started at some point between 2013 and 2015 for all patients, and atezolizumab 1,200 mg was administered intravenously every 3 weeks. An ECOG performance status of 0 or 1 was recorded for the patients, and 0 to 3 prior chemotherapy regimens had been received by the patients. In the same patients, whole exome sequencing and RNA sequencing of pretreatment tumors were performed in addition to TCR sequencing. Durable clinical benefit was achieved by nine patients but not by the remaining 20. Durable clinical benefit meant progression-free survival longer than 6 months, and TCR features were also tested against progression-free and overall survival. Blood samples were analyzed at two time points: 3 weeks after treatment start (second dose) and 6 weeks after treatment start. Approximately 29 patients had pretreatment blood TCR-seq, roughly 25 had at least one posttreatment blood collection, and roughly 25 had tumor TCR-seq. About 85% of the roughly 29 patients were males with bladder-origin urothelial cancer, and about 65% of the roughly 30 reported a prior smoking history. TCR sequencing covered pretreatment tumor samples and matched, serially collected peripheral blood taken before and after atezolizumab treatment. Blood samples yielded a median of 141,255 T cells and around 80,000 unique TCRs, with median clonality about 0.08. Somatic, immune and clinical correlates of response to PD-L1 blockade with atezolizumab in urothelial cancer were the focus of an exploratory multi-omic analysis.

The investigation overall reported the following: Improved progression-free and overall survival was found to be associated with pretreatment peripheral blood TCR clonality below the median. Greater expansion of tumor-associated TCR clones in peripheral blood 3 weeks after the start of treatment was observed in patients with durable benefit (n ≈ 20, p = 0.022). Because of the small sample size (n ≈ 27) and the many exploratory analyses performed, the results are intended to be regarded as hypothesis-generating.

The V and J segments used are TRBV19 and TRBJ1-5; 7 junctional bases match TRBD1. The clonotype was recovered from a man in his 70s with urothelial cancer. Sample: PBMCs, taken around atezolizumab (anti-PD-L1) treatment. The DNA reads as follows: TGTGCCAGTAGTCAACAGGGGAGGCAGCCCCAGCATTTT. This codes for CASSQQGRQPQHF.